This T cell receptor beta chain originates from a study of PD-1 blockade in classical Hodgkin lymphoma. Sequenced by immunoSEQ multiplex PCR; TCRdb stores in-frame clones only, minus some. The sample holds about 37,000 clones, 76% seen once. The J segment lost 2 bases and the V segment lost 4 bases, leaving 2 bases of the junction unmatched. Germline V gene sequence: CDR1 SGHVS, CDR2 FQNEAQ. The CDR3 loop spans 14 amino acids. Relapses following autologous stem cell transplantation were seen in all patients, with brentuximab vedotin exposure varying. The source is a human donor with classical Hodgkin lymphoma. V is TRBV7-8 and J is TRBJ1-5; the match to TRBD1 covers 7 bases. The sequencing here drew on peripheral blood mononuclear cells (PBMCs), taken before the second cycle of nivolumab. CDR3 bases: TGTGCCAGCAGCTCAGGACAGGGCAATCAGCCCCAGCATTTT. Translating gives CASSSGQGNQPQHF.